These T cell receptor beta chains were read from a single sample in a study of human T cells and chemical hapten exposure. TCRdb processed the RACE reads anew with MiXCR; each CDR3 protein has one entry. The sample has 150,000 to 200,000 distinct CDR3 sequences, nearly 30% seen once. Sample: whole blood, taken in connection with sensitization to the hapten diphenylcyclopropenone (DPC). These receptors came from a woman aged 25 to 39 with alopecia areata. Some clones in this sample may be carry-over from other donors' samples. The CDR3 runs from the conserved cysteine through the conserved F or W. The order of the fields is CDR3 protein, CDR3 DNA, clone size, D gene, J gene, V gene. The D gene is left open where the match is weak. Clone sizes are given selectively: once, few, many, or a class where the clone is expanded.

CASSQDGFGGEKLFF	TGCGCCAGCAGCCAAGATGGGTTCGGTGGTGAAAAACTGTTTTTT	.	.	TRBJ1-4	TRBV4-3
CSASPRRPNDEQYF	TGCAGTGCTAGTCCCAGGAGACCCAACGACGAGCAGTACTTC	few	.	TRBJ2-7	TRBV20-1
CAISDQVVNQPQHF	TGTGCCATCAGTGATCAGGTGGTCAATCAGCCCCAGCATTTT	few	.	TRBJ1-5	TRBV10-3
CASSSGGAWGHEQFF	TGTGCCAGCAGTTCTGGGGGGGCCTGGGGGCATGAGCAGTTCTTC	.	.	TRBJ2-1	TRBV28
CASSDGGFNSPLHF	TGTGCCAGCAGTGACGGGGGGTTCAATTCACCCCTCCACTTT	.	.	TRBJ1-6	TRBV6-1
CASSPRIGTVNTGELFF	TGTGCCAGCAGCCCCCGGATAGGAACTGTCAACACCGGGGAGCTGTTTTTT	.	.	TRBJ2-2	TRBV7-9
CASSSGTGLLGGYTF	TGTGCCAGCAGTTCCGGGACAGGTCTCCTTGGCGGCTACACCTTC	.	TRBD1	TRBJ1-2	TRBV28
CASSFGGFPSPLHF	TGTGCCAGCAGTTTTGGGGGGTTTCCTTCACCCCTCCACTTT	few	.	TRBJ1-6	TRBV28
CASSLPDRYNEQFF	TGTGCCAGCAGTTTACCGGACAGATACAATGAGCAGTTCTTC	.	.	TRBJ2-1	TRBV28
CSVVGQRTDTQYF	TGCAGCGTTGTGGGGCAGCGCACAGATACGCAGTATTTT	.	.	TRBJ2-3	TRBV29-1
CASRPVVRGETQYF	TGTGCCAGCAGACCCGTTGTGAGAGGGGAGACCCAGTACTTC	few	.	TRBJ2-5	TRBV6-2/TRBV6-3
CASSINQDSTEAFF	TGTGCCAGCAGCATAAACCAGGACAGCACTGAAGCTTTCTTT	few	.	TRBJ1-1	TRBV9
CASSLAGPSTHEQYF	TGTGCCAGCAGCTTAGCGGGACCCTCAACCCACGAGCAGTACTTC	.	.	TRBJ2-7	TRBV11-3
CASSRMVGEWNQPQHF	TGTGCCAGCAGTCGTATGGTTGGGGAATGGAATCAGCCCCAGCATTTT	.	.	TRBJ1-5	TRBV7-2
CASSLSSGAAYNEQFF	TGTGCCAGCAGTTTATCTTCCGGGGCAGCCTACAATGAGCAGTTCTTC	.	.	TRBJ2-1	TRBV28
CASSYSTGRGPGELFF	TGTGCCAGCAGTTACTCGACAGGGCGGGGACCCGGGGAGCTGTTTTTT	.	.	TRBJ2-2	TRBV6-5
CASSLFTSGSNQPQHF	TGTGCCAGCAGCTTATTTACCAGCGGGAGCAATCAGCCCCAGCATTTT	.	.	TRBJ1-5	TRBV7-2
CASSLLGGLLRTEAFF	TGTGCCAGCAGCTTATTGGGCGGGTTATTACGCACTGAAGCTTTCTTT	.	.	TRBJ1-1	TRBV11-2
CASSLSGAQETQYF	TGCGCCAGCAGCCTTAGCGGAGCACAAGAGACCCAGTACTTC	.	.	TRBJ2-5	TRBV5-1
CASRVRDTLGSPLHF	TGTGCCAGCAGGGTCCGGGACACGTTAGGCTCACCCCTCCACTTT	few	.	TRBJ1-6	TRBV28
CSVFWGSTEAFF	TGCAGCGTTTTCTGGGGGAGCACTGAAGCTTTCTTT	.	.	TRBJ1-1	TRBV29-1
CASSQERNTEAFF	TGCGCCAGCAGCCAAGAAAGAAACACTGAAGCTTTCTTT	.	.	TRBJ1-1	TRBV4-3
CASRWDTVDGYTF	TGTGCCAGCCGTTGGGACACGGTGGATGGCTACACCTTC	few	.	TRBJ1-2	TRBV2
CATSDSRGTGLRYGYTF	TGTGCCACCAGTGATTCACGCGGGACAGGGCTTCGCTATGGCTACACCTTC	.	TRBD1	TRBJ1-2	TRBV24-1